Each of the 4 T cell receptor beta chains below was sequenced from the same sample in a study of tumor-infiltrating lymphocytes in primary liver carcinoma. It was unsorted whole blood that yielded blood RNA, and germline DNA was also extracted. cDNA specific to TCR beta was made from around 470 ng of total RNA, with a constant-region primer employed for priming. Slightly modified ARM-PCR with three nested multiplex PCR rounds yielded TCR beta libraries. Running 9 to 10 cycles apiece, the first two PCR rounds relied on TRBV1-TRBV30 forward primers together with a C-beta reverse primer. TCRdb ran MiXCR on the multiplex PCR reads and lists one entry per CDR3 protein. The repertoire consists of roughly 330,000 distinct CDR3 sequences, with approximately 65% occurring once and the leading ten covering under 8%. Sequencing was performed on peripheral blood. These TCRs come from a man aged 35 to 55 with primary liver carcinoma and hepatitis B virus infection.

To note about this clonotype: The germline gene is not matched at one end of the junction; a read error may be the cause. The J gene is TRBJ2-1, the V gene TRBV11-1; weak D call: TRBD2 (6 bases). Germline V gene data show CDR1 as SGHAT and CDR2 as FQDESV (reference sequence). CDR3 size: 15 residues. CDR3 region: CANSLAAELGNEQFF. CDR3 in DNA: TGTGCCAACAGCTTAGCGGCAGAGTTGGGCAATGAGCAGTTCTTC.

This clonotype turned up a few times. V and J are TRBV30 and TRBJ1-2, with D unresolved. Germline CDR1 is GTSNPN and CDR2 is SVGIG (reference sequence). This CDR3 has 12 residues. Trimming took 1 base from V and 8 from J, leaving 11 bases between them. The CDR3, as DNA: TGTGCCTGGAGTGCCCCAAACCGAGGCTACACCTTC. Its translation: CAWSAPNRGYTF.

V is TRBV11-2 and J is TRBJ2-1; weak D call: TRBD2 (6 bases). This CDR3 contains 16 residues. Per germline, CDR1 SGHAT and CDR2 FQNNGV. V was cut by 7 bases and J by 2 bases, with 18 bases left in between. The DNA of the CDR3 is TGTGCCAGCACTCCAGGACTAACCACTACCTACAATGAGCAGTTCTTC. It encodes CASTPGLTTTYNEQFF. The whole variable domain, remainder taken from reference TRBV11-2 and TRBJ2-1, is EAGVAQSPRYKIIEKRQSVAFWCNPISGHATLYWYQQILGQGPKLLIQFQNNGVVDDSQLPKDRFSAERLKGVDSTLKIQPAKLEDSAVYLCASTPGLTTTYNEQFFGPGTRLTVL.

Note on this clonotype: A much larger clone differs by one base, so this may be a read error. The chain carries TRBV6-6 and TRBJ2-3; TRBD1 agrees at 9 bases. Germline loops: CDR1 MNHNY, CDR2 SVGAGI (reference sequence). The trim removed 8 bases at V and 5 bases at J, leaving 11 bases unmatched. The CDR3 spans 15 residues. In DNA form, the CDR3 reads TGTGCCAGCGGCCACCCCGGACAGGGGTTAGATACGCAGTATTTT. Its protein product is CASGHPGQGLDTQYF.